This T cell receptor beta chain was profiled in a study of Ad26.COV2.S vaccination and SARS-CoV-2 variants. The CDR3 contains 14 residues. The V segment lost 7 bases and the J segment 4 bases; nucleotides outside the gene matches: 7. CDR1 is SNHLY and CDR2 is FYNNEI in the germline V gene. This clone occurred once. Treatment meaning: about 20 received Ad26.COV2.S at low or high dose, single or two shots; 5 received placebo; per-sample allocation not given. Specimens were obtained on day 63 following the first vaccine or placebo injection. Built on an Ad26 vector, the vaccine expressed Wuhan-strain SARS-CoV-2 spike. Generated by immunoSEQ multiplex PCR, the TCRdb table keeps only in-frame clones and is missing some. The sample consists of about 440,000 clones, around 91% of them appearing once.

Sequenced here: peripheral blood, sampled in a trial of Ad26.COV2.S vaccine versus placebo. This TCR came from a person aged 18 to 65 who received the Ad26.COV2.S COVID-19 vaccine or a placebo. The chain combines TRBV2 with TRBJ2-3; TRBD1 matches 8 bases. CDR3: CASTLAGGADTQYF. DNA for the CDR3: TGTGCCAGCACCCTCGCAGGGGGCGCAGATACGCAGTATTTT.